This T cell receptor (beta chain) originates from a study of T cell repertoires in cytomegalovirus infection. The overall study: Indicated by public TCR beta signatures were CMV infection and matching HLA type. General study points: It was HLA-C-restricted CMV-specific TCR beta clonotypes that dominated the response ex vivo. Cumulated frequencies of public TCR beta families served to identify carriers of CMV plus the relevant HLA.

TCRdb reprocessed the reads with MiXCR, giving one entry per CDR3 protein. The table includes about 490,000 distinct CDR3 sequences, about 11% detected once. This clonotype occurred many times. What it binds is not known. The sequence derives from a human donor in good health (CMV status not recorded). Some clones in this sample may be carry-over from other donors' samples. The sample taken for sequencing was PBMCs.

CDR3 protein: CASRNAGLAGGETQYF. DNA for the CDR3: TGTGCCAGCAGAAACGCGGGACTAGCGGGAGGCGAGACCCAGTACTTC. V is TRBV12-3 or TRBV12-4 and J is TRBJ2-5; 15 bases align to TRBD2. The CDR3 has 16 amino acids. J gave up 5 bases and V 6 bases, and 7 bases lay outside the gene matches.